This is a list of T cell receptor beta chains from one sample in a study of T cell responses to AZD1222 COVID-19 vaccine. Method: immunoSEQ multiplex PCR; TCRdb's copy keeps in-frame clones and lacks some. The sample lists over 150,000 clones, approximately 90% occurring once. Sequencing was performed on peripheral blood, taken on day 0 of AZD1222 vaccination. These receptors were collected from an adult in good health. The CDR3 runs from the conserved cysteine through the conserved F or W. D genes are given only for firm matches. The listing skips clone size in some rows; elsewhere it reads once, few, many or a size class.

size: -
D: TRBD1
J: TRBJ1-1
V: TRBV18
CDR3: CASSPPRTGDGFMNTEAFF
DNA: TGTGCCAGCTCACCACCGAGAACAGGGGACGGGTTTATGAACACTGAAGCTTTCTTT

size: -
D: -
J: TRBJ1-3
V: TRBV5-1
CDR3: CASSLESVGAGNTIYF
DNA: TGCGCCAGCAGCTTGGAGTCTGTGGGCGCTGGAAACACCATATATTTT

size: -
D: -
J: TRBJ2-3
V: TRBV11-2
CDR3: CASSLIPDTQYF
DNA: TGTGCCAGCAGCTTAATCCCAGATACGCAGTATTTT

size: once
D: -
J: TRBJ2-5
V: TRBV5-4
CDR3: CASSLAPRAGTGETQYF
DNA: TGTGCCAGCAGCTTGGCCCCTCGGGCGGGGACGGGGGAGACCCAGTACTTC

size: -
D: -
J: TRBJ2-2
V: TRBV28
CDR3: CASRATANTGELFF
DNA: TGTGCCAGCAGGGCGACAGCGAACACCGGGGAGCTGTTTTTT

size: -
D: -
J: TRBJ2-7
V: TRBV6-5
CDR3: CASSSPAPNEQYF
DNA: TGTGCCAGCAGCTCCCCCGCCCCAAACGAGCAGTACTTC

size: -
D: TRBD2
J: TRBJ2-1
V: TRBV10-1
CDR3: CASSDGGGTNEQFF
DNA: TGCGCCAGCAGTGATGGCGGGGGGACCAATGAGCAGTTCTTC

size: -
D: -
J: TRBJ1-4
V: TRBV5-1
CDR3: CASSPGGGLGEKLFF
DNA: TGCGCCAGCAGCCCCGGGGGGGGCCTTGGAGAAAAACTGTTTTTT

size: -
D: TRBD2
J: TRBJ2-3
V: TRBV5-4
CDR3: CASSDLGAAWLAESTDTQYF
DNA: TGTGCCAGCAGCGACTTAGGAGCAGCTTGGCTAGCGGAGAGCACAGATACGCAGTATTTT

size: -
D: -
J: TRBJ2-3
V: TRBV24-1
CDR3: CATSTDGDTQYF
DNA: TGTGCCACCAGTACGGACGGAGATACGCAGTATTTT

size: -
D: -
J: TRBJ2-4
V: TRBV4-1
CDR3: CASSRGDQFKNIQYF
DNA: TGCGCCAGCAGCCGTGGAGACCAGTTCAAAAACATTCAGTACTTC

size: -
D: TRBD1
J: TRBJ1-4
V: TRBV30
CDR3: CASTDRGWNEKLFF
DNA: TGTGCCTCCACTGACAGGGGGTGGAATGAAAAACTGTTTTTT

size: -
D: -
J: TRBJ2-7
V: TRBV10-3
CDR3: CAISEKRHEQYF
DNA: TGTGCCATCAGTGAAAAAAGGCACGAGCAGTACTTC

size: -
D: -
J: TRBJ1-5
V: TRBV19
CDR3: CASSWRNQPQHF
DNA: TGTGCCAGTAGTTGGCGGAATCAGCCCCAGCATTTT

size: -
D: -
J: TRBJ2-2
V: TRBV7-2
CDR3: CASSLVGHTGELFF
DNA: TGTGCCAGCAGCTTAGTGGGTCACACCGGGGAGCTGTTTTTT

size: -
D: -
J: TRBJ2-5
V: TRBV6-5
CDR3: CASSLPGTETQYF
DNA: TGTGCCAGCAGTTTACCCGGGACAGAGACCCAGTACTTC

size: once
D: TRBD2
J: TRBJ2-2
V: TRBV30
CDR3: CAWGGAAGAGELFF
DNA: TGTGCCTGGGGAGGGGCAGCGGGGGCCGGGGAGCTGTTTTTT

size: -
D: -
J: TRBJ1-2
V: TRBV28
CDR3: CASSLAGTPTNYGYTF
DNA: TGTGCCAGCAGTTTAGCCGGGACACCGACTAACTATGGCTACACCTTC